This T cell receptor beta chain was identified in a study of shared clonotypes between healthy human individuals. Overall study results and limits: Only blood samples were collected, and tissue repertoires likely differ.

Each replicate PCR on the sorted subsets used roughly 210 ng DNA (roughly 30,000 T cell genomes). Sequenced by immunoSEQ multiplex PCR; TCRdb stores in-frame clones only, minus some. The sample consists of more than 2 million clones, approximately 95% of them appearing once. CDR3 length equals 15 residues. CDR1 is SSHAT, CDR2 FNYEAQ, per germline (reference sequence). Naive CD8 cells comprised CD45RO-negative, CCR7-positively selected cells, excluding terminally differentiated effector memory CD45RA+ cells. This clone was recorded once. The antigen is unknown. Its ends do not fully match the called genes, so a read error is possible.

This chain joins TRBV7-7 and TRBJ2-7; 8 bases line up with TRBD2. The clonotype was recovered from a man aged 18 to 29 in good health. The sample consisted of naive CD8+ T cells sorted from blood. The CDR3 DNA follows: TGTGCTAGCAGCTTAAGGGACGGGGGGGCCTACGAGCAGTACTTC. It yields the protein CASSLRDGGAYEQYF.